This entry features one T cell receptor beta chain sequence. Seattle patient enrollment occurred during active infection, with longitudinal follow-up thereafter. The data belong to a study of blood T cell repertoires in COVID-19. Study-level information: Collection of acute and convalescent COVID-19 samples took place in the United States, Italy and Spain. Sample material is recorded as cDNA or gDNA derived from T cells, B-cell-depleted T cells, or PBMCs.

Original processing methods: Reference gene primer amplification in the assay estimated nucleated cell counts. Method: immunoSEQ multiplex PCR; TCRdb's copy keeps in-frame clones and lacks some. Clone size and V and J calls were adopted from that table, with D and trimming inferred from the DNA. The data hold a few hundred thousand clones, with about 90% observed a single time. The receptor was derived from a woman in her twenties or thirties with COVID-19, enrolled during active disease. Source material: peripheral blood.

The DNA of the CDR3 is TGTGCCAGCAGTTACTCCGGACAGGGGGACTCACCCCTCCACTTT. Translating it yields CASSYSGQGDSPLHF. V and J are TRBV6-2 or TRBV6-3 and TRBJ1-6, with 10 bases that match TRBD1. The CDR3 covers 15 residues. Looked up from germline, CDR1 is MNHEY and CDR2 is SVGEGT. The V and J ends lost 0 bases and 10 bases, in that order; junction bases with no gene match: 3.